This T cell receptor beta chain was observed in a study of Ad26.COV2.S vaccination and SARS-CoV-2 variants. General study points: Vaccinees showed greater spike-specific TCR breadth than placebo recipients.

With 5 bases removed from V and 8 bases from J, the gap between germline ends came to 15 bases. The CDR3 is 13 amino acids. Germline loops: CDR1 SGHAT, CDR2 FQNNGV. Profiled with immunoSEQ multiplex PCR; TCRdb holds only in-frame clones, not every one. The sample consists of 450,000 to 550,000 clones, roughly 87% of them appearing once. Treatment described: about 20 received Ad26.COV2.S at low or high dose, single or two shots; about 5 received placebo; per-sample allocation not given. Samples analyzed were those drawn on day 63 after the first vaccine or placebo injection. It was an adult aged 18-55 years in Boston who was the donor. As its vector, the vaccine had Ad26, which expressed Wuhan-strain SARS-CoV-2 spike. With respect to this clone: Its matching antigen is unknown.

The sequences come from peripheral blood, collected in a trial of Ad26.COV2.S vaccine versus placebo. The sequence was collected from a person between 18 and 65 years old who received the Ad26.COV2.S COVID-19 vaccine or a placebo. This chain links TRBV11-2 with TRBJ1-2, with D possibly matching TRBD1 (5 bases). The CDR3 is CASSHPGPPGYTF. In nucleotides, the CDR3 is TGTGCCAGCAGCCACCCGGGGCCCCCGGGCTACACCTTC. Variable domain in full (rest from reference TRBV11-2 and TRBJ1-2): EAGVAQSPRYKIIEKRQSVAFWCNPISGHATLYWYQQILGQGPKLLIQFQNNGVVDDSQLPKDRFSAERLKGVDSTLKIQPAKLEDSAVYLCASSHPGPPGYTFGSGTRLTVV.